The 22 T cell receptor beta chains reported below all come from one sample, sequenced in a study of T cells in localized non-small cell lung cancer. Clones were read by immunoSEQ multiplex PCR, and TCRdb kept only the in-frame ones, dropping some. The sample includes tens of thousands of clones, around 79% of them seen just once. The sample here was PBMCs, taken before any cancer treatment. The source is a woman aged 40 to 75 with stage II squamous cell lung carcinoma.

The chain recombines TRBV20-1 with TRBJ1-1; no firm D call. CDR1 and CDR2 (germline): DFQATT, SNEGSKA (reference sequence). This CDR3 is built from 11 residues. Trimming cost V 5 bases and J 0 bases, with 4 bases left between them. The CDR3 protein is CSAEVNTEAFF. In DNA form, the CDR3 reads TGCAGTGCTGAAGTGAACACTGAAGCTTTCTTT.

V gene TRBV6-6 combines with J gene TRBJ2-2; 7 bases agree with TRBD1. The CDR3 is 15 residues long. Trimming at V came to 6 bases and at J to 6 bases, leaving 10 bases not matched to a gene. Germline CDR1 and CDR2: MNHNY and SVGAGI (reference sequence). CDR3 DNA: TGTGCCAGCAGCACCGGGACAGACACCCCCGGGGAGCTGTTTTTT. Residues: CASSTGTDTPGELFF.

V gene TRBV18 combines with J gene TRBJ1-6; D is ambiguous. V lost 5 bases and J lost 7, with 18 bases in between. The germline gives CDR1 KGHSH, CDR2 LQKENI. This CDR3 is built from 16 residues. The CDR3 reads CASSSSSRAGNSPLHF. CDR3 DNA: TGTGCCAGCTCATCCTCTTCTAGGGCCGGCAATTCACCCCTCCACTTT.

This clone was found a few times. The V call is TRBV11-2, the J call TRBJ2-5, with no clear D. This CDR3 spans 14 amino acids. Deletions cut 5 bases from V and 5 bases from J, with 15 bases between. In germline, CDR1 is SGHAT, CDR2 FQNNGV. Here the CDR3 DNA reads TGTGCCAGCAGCCCCATGGCATCATCGGAGACCCAGTACTTC. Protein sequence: CASSPMASSETQYF.

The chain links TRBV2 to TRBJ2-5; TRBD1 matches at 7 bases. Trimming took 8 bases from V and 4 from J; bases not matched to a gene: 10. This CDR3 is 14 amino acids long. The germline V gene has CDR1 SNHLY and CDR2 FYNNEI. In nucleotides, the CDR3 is TGTGCCAGCGCCCCAGGGACAGATCCAGAGACCCAGTACTTC. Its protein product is CASAPGTDPETQYF.

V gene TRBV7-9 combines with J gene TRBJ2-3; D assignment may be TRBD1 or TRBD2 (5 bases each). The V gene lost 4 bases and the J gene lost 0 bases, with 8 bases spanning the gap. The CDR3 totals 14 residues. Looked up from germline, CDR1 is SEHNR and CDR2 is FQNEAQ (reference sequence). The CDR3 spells CASSSGASTDTQYF. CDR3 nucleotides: TGTGCCAGCAGCTCCGGGGCTAGCACAGATACGCAGTATTTT.

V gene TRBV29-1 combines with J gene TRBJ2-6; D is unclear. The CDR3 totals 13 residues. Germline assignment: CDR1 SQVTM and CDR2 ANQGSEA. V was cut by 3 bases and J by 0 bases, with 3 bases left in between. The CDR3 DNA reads TGCAGCGTTGAGAGCTCTGGGGCCAACGTCCTGACTTTC. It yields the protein CSVESSGANVLTF.

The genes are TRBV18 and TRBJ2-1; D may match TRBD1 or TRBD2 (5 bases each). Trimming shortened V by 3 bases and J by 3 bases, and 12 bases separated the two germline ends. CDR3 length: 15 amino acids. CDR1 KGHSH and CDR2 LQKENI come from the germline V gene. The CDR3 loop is CASSPWGRLYNEQFF. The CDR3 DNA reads TGTGCCAGCTCACCCTGGGGACGGCTCTACAATGAGCAGTTCTTC.

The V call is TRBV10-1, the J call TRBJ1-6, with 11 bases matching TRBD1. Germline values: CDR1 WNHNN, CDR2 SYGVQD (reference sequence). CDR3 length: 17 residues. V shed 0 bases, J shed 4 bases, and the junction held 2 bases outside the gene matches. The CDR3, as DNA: TGCGCCAGCAGTGAGTCCGGGACAGGGGGATATAATTCACCCCTCCACTTT. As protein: CASSESGTGGYNSPLHF.

CDR3 DNA sequence: TGTGCCAGCAGCTCACGGCCCCCCGGACCCGCCGTGACCCAGTACTTC. The encoded protein is CASSSRPPGPAVTQYF. V gene TRBV7-2 combines with J gene TRBJ2-5; D gene uncertain. From germline, CDR1 is SGHTA and CDR2 FQGNSA. With 4 bases removed from V and 7 bases from J, the gap between germline ends came to 22 bases. The CDR3 runs 16 residues.

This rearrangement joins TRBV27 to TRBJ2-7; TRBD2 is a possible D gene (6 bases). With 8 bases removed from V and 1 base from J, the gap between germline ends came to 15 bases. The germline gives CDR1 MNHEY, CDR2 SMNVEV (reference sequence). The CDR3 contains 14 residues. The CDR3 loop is CASSAAGRSYEQYF. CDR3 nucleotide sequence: TGTGCCAGCTCTGCCGCGGGAAGATCCTACGAGCAGTACTTC.

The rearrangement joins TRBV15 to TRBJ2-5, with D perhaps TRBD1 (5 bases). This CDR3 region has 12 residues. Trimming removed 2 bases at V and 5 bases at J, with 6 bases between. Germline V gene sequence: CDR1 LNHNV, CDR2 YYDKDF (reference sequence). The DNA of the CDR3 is TGTGCCACCAGCAGATCAGGGGAGACCCAGTACTTC. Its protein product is CATSRSGETQYF.

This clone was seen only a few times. The CDR3, as DNA: TGTGCCAGCAGCCCGACAGGGAACGTCGAAGCTTTCTTT. It codes for CASSPTGNVEAFF. The V call is TRBV7-4, the J call TRBJ1-1; 7 positions agree with TRBD1. The junction had 8 bases not matched to a gene; V was cut back by 5 bases and J by 8 bases. This CDR3 contains 13 residues. Per the germline V gene, CDR1 is SGHVT and CDR2 is SQSDAQ.

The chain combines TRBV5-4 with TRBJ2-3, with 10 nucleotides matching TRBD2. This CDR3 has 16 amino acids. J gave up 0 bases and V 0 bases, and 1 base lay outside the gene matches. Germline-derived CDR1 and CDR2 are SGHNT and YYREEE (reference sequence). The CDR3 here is CASSLGTSGSTDTQYF. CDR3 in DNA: TGTGCCAGCAGCTTGGGGACTAGCGGAAGCACAGATACGCAGTATTTT.

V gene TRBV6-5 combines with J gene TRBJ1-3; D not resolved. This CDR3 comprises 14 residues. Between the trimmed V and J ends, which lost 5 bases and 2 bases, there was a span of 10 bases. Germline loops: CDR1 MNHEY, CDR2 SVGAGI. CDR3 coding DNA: TGTGCCAGCAGTAAGACACCGCCTGGAAACACCATATATTTT. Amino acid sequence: CASSKTPPGNTIYF.

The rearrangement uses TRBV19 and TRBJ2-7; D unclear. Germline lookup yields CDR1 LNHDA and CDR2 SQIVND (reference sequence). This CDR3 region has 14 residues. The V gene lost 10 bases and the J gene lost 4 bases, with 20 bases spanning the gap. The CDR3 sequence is CATSGRGGEYEQYF. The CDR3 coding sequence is TGTGCCACCTCTGGGCGCGGTGGCGAATACGAGCAGTACTTC.

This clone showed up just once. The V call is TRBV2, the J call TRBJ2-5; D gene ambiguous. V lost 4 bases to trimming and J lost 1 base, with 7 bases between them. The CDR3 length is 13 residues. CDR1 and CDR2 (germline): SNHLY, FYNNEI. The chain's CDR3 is CASSGWPQETQYF. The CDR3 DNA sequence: TGTGCCAGCAGTGGATGGCCCCAAGAGACCCAGTACTTC.

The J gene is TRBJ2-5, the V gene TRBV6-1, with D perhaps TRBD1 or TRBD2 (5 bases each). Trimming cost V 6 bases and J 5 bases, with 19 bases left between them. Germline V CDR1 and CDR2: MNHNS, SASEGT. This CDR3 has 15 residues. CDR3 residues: CASSDPGTASETQYF. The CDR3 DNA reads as TGTGCCAGCAGCGACCCCGGGACCGCCAGCGAGACCCAGTACTTC.

The CDR3 nucleotides are TGCAGCGCCGGGACAGGGGAGTACGAGCAGTACTTC. Translating gives CSAGTGEYEQYF. The V call is TRBV29-1, the J call TRBJ2-7; TRBD1 aligns across 10 bases. Germline CDR1 reads SQVTM; CDR2 reads ANQGSEA. Trimming cost V 7 bases and J 4 bases; bases outside gene matches: 4. This CDR3 comprises 12 residues.

CDR3 in amino acids: CASSFLSGTEQFF. The CDR3 DNA reads TGTGCCAGTAGTTTCCTATCGGGGACTGAGCAGTTCTTC. J is TRBJ2-1 and V is TRBV19; D might be TRBD1 or TRBD2, each matching 5 bases. The CDR3 is 13 residues long. V lost 5 bases and J 9 bases, leaving 14 bases between the germline ends. CDR1 is LNHDA and CDR2 is SQIVND in the germline V gene (reference sequence).

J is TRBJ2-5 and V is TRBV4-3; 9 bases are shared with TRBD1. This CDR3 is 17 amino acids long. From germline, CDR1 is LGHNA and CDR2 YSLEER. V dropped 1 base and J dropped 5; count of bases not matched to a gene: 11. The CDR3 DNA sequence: TGCGCCAGCAGCCAAGCCTTGAGGGGGACAGGGTCTGAGACCCAGTACTTC. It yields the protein CASSQALRGTGSETQYF.

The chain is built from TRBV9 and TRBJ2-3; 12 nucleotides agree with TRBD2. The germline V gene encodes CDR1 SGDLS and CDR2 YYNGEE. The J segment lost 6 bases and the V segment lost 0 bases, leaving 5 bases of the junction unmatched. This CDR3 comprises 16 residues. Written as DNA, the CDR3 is TGTGCCAGCAGCGTAGCTGCTGGGACTAGCGGGGATACGCAGTATTTT. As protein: CASSVAAGTSGDTQYF.